This T cell receptor beta chain was obtained from a study of blood T cell repertoires in COVID-19. Overall study context: The study drew acute and convalescent COVID-19 samples from the United States, Italy and Spain.

Clones were read by immunoSEQ multiplex PCR, and TCRdb kept only the in-frame ones, dropping some. The sample has some 200,000 clones, about nine tenths seen once. Sequencing was carried out using peripheral blood. This TCR was recovered from a man older than 75 with acute or convalescent COVID-19.

This CDR3 is CASSLMTSGRAGGGELFF. DNA for the CDR3: TGTGCCAGCAGCTTAATGACTAGCGGGAGGGCCGGTGGCGGGGAGCTGTTTTTT. The rearrangement uses TRBV7-2 and TRBJ2-2; 14 bases map to TRBD2. V shed 2 bases and J 7 bases; nucleotides not matched to a gene: 9. Germline lookup yields CDR1 SGHTA and CDR2 FQGNSA. This CDR3 contains 18 residues.